Sequencing of this T cell receptor (beta chain) was carried out in a study of blood T cell repertoires in COVID-19. Study as a whole: Both acute and convalescent COVID-19 samples were obtained from the United States, Italy and Spain.

Self-reported history from a screening survey and questionnaire set each donor's cohort. Recovered participants had two consecutive negative NP/OP PCR tests, healthcare professional clearance, or symptom resolution. Assay: immunoSEQ multiplex PCR; the TCRdb copy retains only in-frame clones and omits some. This sample has hundreds of thousands of clones, with approximately 90% found just once. Trimming left V 5 bases short and J 2 bases short, with 16 bases between. The CDR3 sequence is 15 residues long. CDR1 is LGHDT and CDR2 is YNNKEL in the germline V gene (reference sequence). The TCR originated in a woman aged 40 to 50 who had recovered from COVID-19. The rearrangement joins TRBV3-1 (or the pseudogene TRBV3-2) to TRBJ2-7; the D gene is possibly TRBD1 (6 bases). The specimen was PBMCs or T cells enriched from blood (not recorded which). The CDR3 coding sequence is TGTGCCAGCAGCGACCCCGGGACAAGGACCTACGAGCAGTACTTC. As protein: CASSDPGTRTYEQYF.